This T cell receptor (beta chain) is drawn from a study of blood T cell repertoires in COVID-19. The CDR3 runs 14 residues. Trimming removed 2 bases from V and 4 bases from J, with 11 bases in between. Germline-derived CDR1 and CDR2 are MNHEY and SVGAGI. Per the authors' pipeline: Amplification of reference gene primers was used by the study to estimate nucleated cell counts. Produced via immunoSEQ multiplex PCR; TCRdb's table is partial and in-frame only. The V and J calls and the clone size are those of that table, but D and trimming were determined from the DNA. The sample lists approximately 240,000 clones; roughly 84% were seen once.

The J gene is TRBJ1-2, the V gene TRBV6-5; possibly TRBD1 for D (5 bases). Sequencing used peripheral blood. The clonotype originates from a woman at least 80 years old with active or convalescent COVID-19. CDR3 in DNA: TGTGCCAGCAGTTACGGGGGGATCGGCTATGGCTACACCTTC. Translation gives CASSYGGIGYGYTF.